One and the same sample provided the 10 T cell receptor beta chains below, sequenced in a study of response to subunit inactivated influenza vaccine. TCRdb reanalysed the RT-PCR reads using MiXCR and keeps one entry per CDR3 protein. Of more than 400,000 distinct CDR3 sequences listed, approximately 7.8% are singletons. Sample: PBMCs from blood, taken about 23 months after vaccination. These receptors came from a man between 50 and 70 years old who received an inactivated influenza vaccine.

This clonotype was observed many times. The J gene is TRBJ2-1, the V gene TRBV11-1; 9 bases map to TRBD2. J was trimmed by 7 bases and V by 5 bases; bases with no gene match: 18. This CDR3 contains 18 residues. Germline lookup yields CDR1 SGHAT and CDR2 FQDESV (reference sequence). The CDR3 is CASSPNPRAGGPRNEQFF. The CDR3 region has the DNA TGTGCCAGCAGCCCCAACCCTAGGGCGGGAGGGCCGCGGAATGAGCAGTTCTTC.

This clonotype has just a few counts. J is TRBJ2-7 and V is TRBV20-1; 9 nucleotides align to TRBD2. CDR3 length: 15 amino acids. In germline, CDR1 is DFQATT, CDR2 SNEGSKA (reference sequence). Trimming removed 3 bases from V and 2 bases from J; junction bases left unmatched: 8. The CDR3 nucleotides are TGCAGTGCTAGCCAACTCAGCGGGGGGACCTACGAGCAGTACTTC. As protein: CSASQLSGGTYEQYF.

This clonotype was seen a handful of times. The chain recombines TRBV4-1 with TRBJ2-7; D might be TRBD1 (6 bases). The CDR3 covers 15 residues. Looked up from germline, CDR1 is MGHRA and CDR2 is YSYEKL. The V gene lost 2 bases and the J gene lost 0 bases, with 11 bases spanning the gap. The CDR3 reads CASSQRTESSYEQYF. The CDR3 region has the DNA TGCGCCAGCAGCCAAAGGACAGAGAGCTCCTACGAGCAGTACTTC.

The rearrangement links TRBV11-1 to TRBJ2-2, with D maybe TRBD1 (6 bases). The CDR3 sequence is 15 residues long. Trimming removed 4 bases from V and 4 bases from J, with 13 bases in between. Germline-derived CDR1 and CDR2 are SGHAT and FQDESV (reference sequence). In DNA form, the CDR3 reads TGTGCCAGCAGCTCTAACAGGGTCGTCACCGGGGAGCTGTTTTTT. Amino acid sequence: CASSSNRVVTGELFF.

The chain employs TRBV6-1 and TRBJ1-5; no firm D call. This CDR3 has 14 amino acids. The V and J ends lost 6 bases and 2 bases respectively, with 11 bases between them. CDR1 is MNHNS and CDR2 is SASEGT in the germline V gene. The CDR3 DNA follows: TGTGCCAGCAGGGCCCTTCAGGGCAATCAGCCCCAGCATTTT. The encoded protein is CASRALQGNQPQHF.

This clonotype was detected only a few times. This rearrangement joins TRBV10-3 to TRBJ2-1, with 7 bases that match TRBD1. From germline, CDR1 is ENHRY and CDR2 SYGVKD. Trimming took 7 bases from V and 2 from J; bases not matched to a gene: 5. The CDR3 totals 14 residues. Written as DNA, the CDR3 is TGTGCCATCAAGGGGGCAGGGGCCTACAATGAGCAGTTCTTC. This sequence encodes CAIKGAGAYNEQFF.

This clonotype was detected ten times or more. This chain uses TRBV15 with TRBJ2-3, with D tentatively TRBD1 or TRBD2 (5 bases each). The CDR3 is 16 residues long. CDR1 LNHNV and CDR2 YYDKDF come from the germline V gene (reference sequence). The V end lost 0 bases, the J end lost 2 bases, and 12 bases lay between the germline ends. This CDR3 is CATSRDLLGVTDTQYF. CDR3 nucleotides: TGTGCCACCAGCAGAGACCTACTGGGGGTCACAGATACGCAGTATTTT.

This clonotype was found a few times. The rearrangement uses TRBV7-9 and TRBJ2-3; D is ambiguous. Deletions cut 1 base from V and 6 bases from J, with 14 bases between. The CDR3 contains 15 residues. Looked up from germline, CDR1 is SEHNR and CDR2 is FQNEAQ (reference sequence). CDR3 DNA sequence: TGTGCCAGCAGCTTAGAGGTCTCATCTCAGGATACGCAGTATTTT. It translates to CASSLEVSSQDTQYF.

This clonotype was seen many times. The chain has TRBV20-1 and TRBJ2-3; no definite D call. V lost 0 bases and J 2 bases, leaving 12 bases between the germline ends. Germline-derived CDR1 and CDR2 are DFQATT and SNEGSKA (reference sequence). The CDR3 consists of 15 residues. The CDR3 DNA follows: TGCAGTGCTAGAGATATCAGGCGCCTCACAGATACGCAGTATTTT. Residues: CSARDIRRLTDTQYF.

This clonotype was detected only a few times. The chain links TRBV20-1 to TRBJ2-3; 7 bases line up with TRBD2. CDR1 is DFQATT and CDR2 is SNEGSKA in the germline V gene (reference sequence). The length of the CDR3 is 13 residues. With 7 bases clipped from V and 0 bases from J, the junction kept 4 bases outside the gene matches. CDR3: CSGFSGSTDTQYF. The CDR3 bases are TGCAGTGGATTTAGCGGGAGCACAGATACGCAGTATTTT.